This T cell receptor (beta chain) comes out of a study of blood T cell repertoires in COVID-19 (dated by TCRdb to 2020 to 2021). As for the study more broadly: Collaborator samples came from the United States, Italy and Spain and covered acute and convalescent phases of COVID-19. The material from the prospective study consisted of cDNA or gDNA derived from T cells, B-cell-depleted T cells, or PBMCs. Subjects who had been exposed to COVID-19, were actively infected with it, or had recovered from it provided the deeply sampled blood TCRbeta repertoires that made up the dataset. The repertoires were made available in a free public database intended to serve as a resource for research on the immune response to SARS-CoV-2. Samples were obtained from the ongoing ImmuneRACE study (first 160 participants) and from over 1,000 subjects provided by 6 global collaborators. Nearly every sample came with metadata listing a de-identified subject ID, COVID-19 status, age in years and sex. Where HLA class I and class II types were available, the types were taken from metadata supplied by the sample provider, not from assay-based typing. Overall results and qualifications from the work: The quantity of clinical and demographic metadata differed by source and by participant and was supplied without curation.

TCRbeta CDR3 regions were amplified from genomic DNA using the immunoSEQ Assay, a bias-controlled multiplex PCR. From the authors' description of their analysis: Nucleated cell counts per sample were estimated from amplification of reference gene primers within the assay. Sequence reads were collapsed and filtered to measure the absolute abundance of every unique TCRbeta CDR3 rearrangement. For each sample, productive Simpson clonality was calculated as the square root of Simpson's diversity index over productive rearrangements. Entries here come from immuneACCESS through TCRdb and include only in-frame sequences with V and J called. Some clones fail to appear in such tables; in the studies checked, an unresolved V gene covers under half of the shortfall, and the cause of the remainder is unknown. For V, J and clone size, that table is used; D and trimming come from the DNA. The sample profile shows about 250,000 clones; about 86% of them were found once. Around 4% of the sample belongs to the ten largest clones.

Each collaborating institution followed its own protocols to collect whole blood in K2EDTA tubes. For TCRbeta analysis, collaborator samples were shipped as frozen whole blood, as isolated PBMCs, or as DNA extracted from either sample type. To note about this clone: Its antigen is unknown. The input lacks base qualities; no much larger clone sits a single base away.

This receptor was taken from a man aged 45-65 years with active or convalescent COVID-19. Sequences were obtained from peripheral blood.

The CDR3 region has the sequence CASREPGVIVGYTF. The base sequence is TGTGCCAGCAGAGAGCCGGGAGTGATAGTTGGCTACACCTTC. The rearranged chain carries TRBV28 and TRBJ1-2, with the identity of the D gene unclear. Reading the germline V gene gives CDR1 MDHEN and CDR2 SYDVKM. The CDR3 has 14 amino acids, counting the end cysteine and phenylalanine. Only the CDR3 region is kept as DNA, spanning 42 bases read in frame from base 1. V drops 6 bases and J drops 7 bases, leaving 18 bases in between.